One sample yielded the 2 T cell receptor beta chains listed below, sequenced in a study of breast tumors, draining lymph nodes, adjacent tissues. The lymph nodes were axillary draining lymph nodes from breast cancer patients. TCRdb used MiXCR to reprocess the multiplex PCR reads, holding one entry per CDR3 protein. The sample has approximately 210,000 distinct CDR3 sequences; less than 40% are singletons. Sequenced material: axillary lymph node tissue. Receptors were obtained from a female donor with breast cancer. Some clones in this sample may be carry-over from other donors' samples.

This clonotype was seen at least ten times. J is TRBJ2-7 and V is TRBV6-1, with TRBD2 as a possible D gene (5 bases). The V and J ends lost 2 bases and 4 bases respectively, with 15 bases between them. Germline V gene lookup returns CDR1 MNHNS and CDR2 SASEGT. This CDR3 spans 15 amino acids. The CDR3 DNA follows: TGTGCCAGCAGTGAATGGGCCGGAGGAAAATACGAGCAGTACTTC. It translates to CASSEWAGGKYEQYF.

This clonotype was recorded at least ten times. The rearrangement links TRBV4-3 to TRBJ2-3; TRBD2 matches 9 bases. This CDR3 is 15 amino acids long. Germline lookup yields CDR1 LGHNA and CDR2 YSLEER. After removal of 0 bases from V and 4 bases from J, the junction contained 2 bases not matched to a gene. CDR3 loop: CASSQDTSGSDTQYF. CDR3 in DNA: TGCGCCAGCAGCCAAGATACTAGCGGGTCAGATACGCAGTATTTT.